The 25 T cell receptor beta chains given below trace back to one sample, sequenced in a study of blood T cells in healthy people across ages. The second PCR ran roughly 6 to 11 cycles with a sample-barcoded 5' primer and J-beta primers. MiXCR, run by TCRdb on the 5' RACE reads, gives a single entry per CDR3 protein. The sample carries some 1 million distinct CDR3 sequences, 35% to 50% recorded once. Material: blood. These receptors were obtained from a woman aged 55-70 years in good health.

In its sample, this clonotype was seen a few times. This chain uses TRBV6-1 with TRBJ2-3, with unresolved D. Germline V lookup: CDR1 MNHNS, CDR2 SASEGT. This CDR3 has 14 amino acids. The germline V and J ends were trimmed by 1 base and 4 bases, with 9 bases remaining between them. The CDR3: CASSEGWGADTQYF. Written as DNA, the CDR3 is TGTGCCAGCAGTGAAGGTTGGGGTGCAGATACGCAGTATTTT.

The chain recombines TRBV29-1 with TRBJ2-1; 7 bases map to TRBD1. Trimming removed 6 bases from V and 10 bases from J; junction bases left unmatched: 18. This CDR3 spans 15 amino acids. Germline values: CDR1 SQVTM, CDR2 ANQGSEA. The CDR3 bases are TGCAGCGTCGCTCCCCGGGACAGCGACTCCTACGAGCAGTTCTTC. Its protein product is CSVAPRDSDSYEQFF.

For the CDR3, the DNA is TGTGCCAGCAGTACTCAATTGTTAATTGCTGAAGCTTTCTTT. Translated: CASSTQLLIAEAFF. The chain has TRBV2 and TRBJ1-1, with no clear D. Germline lookup yields CDR1 SNHLY and CDR2 FYNNEI. This CDR3 has 14 residues. The V gene lost 5 bases and the J gene lost 6 bases, with 16 bases spanning the gap.

The CDR3 reads CASSQGGEDQPQHF. CDR3 nucleotide sequence: TGTGCCAGCAGCCAGGGAGGGGAGGATCAGCCCCAGCATTTT. V gene TRBV7-9 combines with J gene TRBJ1-5; D is possibly TRBD1 (5 bases). From germline, CDR1 is SEHNR and CDR2 FQNEAQ (reference sequence). The ends were cut back, 5 bases at V and 5 bases at J, with 13 bases in the middle. The CDR3 consists of 14 residues.

This chain uses TRBV2 with TRBJ2-3; D call uncertain. CDR1 SNHLY and CDR2 FYNNEI come from the germline V gene. V lost 10 bases to trimming and J lost 4 bases, with 9 bases between them. This CDR3 contains 11 residues. The CDR3 DNA sequence: TGTGCCACCCGGCTAGCAGATACGCAGTATTTT. Amino acids: CATRLADTQYF.

The chain has TRBV6-2 or TRBV6-3 and TRBJ2-1; 10 nucleotides line up with TRBD1. From germline, CDR1 is MNHEY and CDR2 SVGEGT. This CDR3 contains 16 residues. V lost 4 bases to trimming and J lost 4 bases; unmatched junction nucleotides: 7. This CDR3 reads CASSSPGQGLYNEQFF. CDR3 sequence (DNA): TGTGCCAGCAGTTCACCGGGACAGGGGCTATACAATGAGCAGTTCTTC.

The gene calls are TRBV20-1 and TRBJ2-6; D perhaps matches TRBD2 (5 bases). Germline CDR1 and CDR2: DFQATT and SNEGSKA (reference sequence). V dropped 2 bases and J dropped 2 bases, with 16 bases sitting between them. The CDR3 is 17 amino acids. CDR3: CSARRESRDTGANVLTF. CDR3 DNA: TGCAGTGCTAGACGGGAATCTCGGGATACTGGGGCCAACGTCCTGACTTTC.

At least ten counts were recorded for this clonotype. The chain joins TRBV28 to TRBJ2-5; D possibly matches TRBD1 or TRBD2 (5 bases each). The CDR3 loop spans 14 amino acids. Germline loops: CDR1 MDHEN, CDR2 SYDVKM. The germline V and J ends were trimmed by 6 bases and 1 base, with 12 bases remaining between them. CDR3 in amino acids: CASSRRDVQETQYF. DNA for the CDR3: TGTGCCAGCAGCCGCCGGGACGTCCAAGAGACCCAGTACTTC.

The chain employs TRBV2 and TRBJ1-1; D gene uncertain. Trimming removed 9 bases at V and 1 base at J, with 9 bases between. This CDR3 has 12 amino acids. Germline assignment: CDR1 SNHLY and CDR2 FYNNEI. The CDR3 reads CASQVSNTEAFF. As DNA, the CDR3 is TGTGCCAGTCAGGTTTCGAACACTGAAGCTTTCTTT.

This clonotype has just a few counts. The genes are TRBV9 and TRBJ2-1, with D tentatively TRBD1 or TRBD2 (5 bases each). The V and J ends lost 0 bases and 3 bases respectively, with 13 bases between them. Germline V gives CDR1 SGDLS, CDR2 YYNGEE. The CDR3 spans 16 residues. CDR3 sequence (DNA): TGTGCCAGCAGCGTAGGGATGGGACGGAGCTACAATGAGCAGTTCTTC. As protein: CASSVGMGRSYNEQFF. Combining the CDR3 with reference TRBV9 and TRBJ2-1 gives the whole variable domain DSGVTQTPKHLITATGQRVTLRCSPRSGDLSVYWYQQSLDQGLQFLIQYYNGEERAKGNILERFSAQQFPDLHSELNLSSLELGDSALYFCASSVGMGRSYNEQFFGPGTRLTVL.

This clonotype came up once. This sequence joins TRBV28 and TRBJ2-3; 7 nucleotides align to TRBD2. The CDR3 is 15 amino acids. Germline V CDR1 and CDR2: MDHEN, SYDVKM. Trimming at V came to 5 bases and at J to 1 base, leaving 6 bases not matched to a gene. This chain's CDR3 is CASSQTSARTDTQYF. CDR3 in DNA: TGTGCCAGCAGTCAAACTAGCGCACGCACAGATACGCAGTATTTT.

The chain carries TRBV4-1 and TRBJ2-3; 8 positions agree with TRBD2. Germline trimming cut 2 bases from V and 3 bases from J; bases unmatched to any gene: 7. Per germline, CDR1 MGHRA and CDR2 YSYEKL. This CDR3 is built from 16 residues. CDR3 protein: CASSQLFTSGTDTQYF. CDR3 nucleotides: TGCGCCAGCAGCCAATTATTCACTAGCGGTACAGATACGCAGTATTTT.

This clonotype was picked up a small number of times. This chain uses TRBV7-2 with TRBJ2-1; D might be TRBD2 (6 bases). The DNA end favors TRBJ2-7, so the J call may be wrong. Germline assignment: CDR1 SGHTA and CDR2 FQGNSA. The CDR3 spans 17 residues. The CDR3, as DNA: TGTGCCAGCAGCTCCCTTGGCGGGATGAATACCTACAATGAGCAGTACTTC. Translated: CASSSLGGMNTYNEQYF.

Note on this clonotype: Given a much more abundant clone one base away, this may be a read error. Given the absence of the conserved phenylalanine or tryptophan at the CDR3 end, a read error is likely. The V call is TRBV12-3 or TRBV12-4, the J call TRBJ2-4; 7 nucleotides align to TRBD2. The CDR3 is 12 residues long. J gave up 9 bases and V 5 bases, and 4 bases lay outside the gene matches. Written as DNA, the CDR3 is TGTGCCAGCAGTCCCCGGGGGGTCATTCAGTACTTA. Protein sequence: CASSPRGVIQYL.

The V gene is TRBV24-1, the J gene TRBJ2-1; D is uncertain. Trimming cost V 2 bases and J 2 bases, with 9 bases left between them. The CDR3 runs 15 residues. Germline V gene data show CDR1 as KGHDR and CDR2 as SFDVKD. The CDR3 reads CATSDSGRTYNEQFF. DNA for the CDR3: TGTGCCACCAGTGATTCCGGACGCACCTACAATGAGCAGTTCTTC.

The J gene is TRBJ2-4, the V gene TRBV4-2, with unresolved D. The germline V gene encodes CDR1 LGHNA and CDR2 YNFKEQ. Deletions cut 1 base from V and 9 bases from J, with 7 bases between. The CDR3 loop spans 12 amino acids. CDR3 coding DNA: TGTGCCAGCAGCCAAGGGAGTTCCATTCAGTACTTC. This translates into CASSQGSSIQYF.

The chain joins TRBV7-2 to TRBJ2-7; 9 bases are a match to TRBD2. The CDR3 consists of 15 residues. J lost 2 bases, V lost 1 base, and 3 bases had no gene match. CDR1 SGHTA and CDR2 FQGNSA come from the germline V gene. The CDR3 DNA follows: TGTGCCAGCAGCTTAGTTCGCGGGAGGGCCTACGAGCAGTACTTC. Residues: CASSLVRGRAYEQYF.

This clonotype was detected only a few times. The chain couples TRBV20-1 to TRBJ2-4, with D maybe TRBD2 (6 bases). The CDR3 is made up of 13 amino acids. Germline assignment: CDR1 DFQATT and CDR2 SNEGSKA (reference sequence). The V and J ends lost 7 bases and 7 bases respectively, with 17 bases between them. The DNA for the CDR3 is TGCAGTGGGGAATGGCGCGGGAACAACATTCAGTACTTC. It yields the protein CSGEWRGNNIQYF.

V gene TRBV10-3 combines with J gene TRBJ2-7, with 8 positions matching TRBD1. V was pared by 6 bases and J by 7 bases, with 5 bases of the junction left unmatched. CDR1 is ENHRY and CDR2 is SYGVKD in the germline V gene. The CDR3 has 12 amino acids. CDR3 coding DNA: TGTGCCATCAGGGACAGGGACAATGAGCAGTACTTC. Translation gives CAIRDRDNEQYF.

This clonotype occurred a few times. The rearrangement joins TRBV14 to TRBJ1-2, with a weak D call TRBD1 (5 bases). Germline V gives CDR1 SGHDN, CDR2 FVKESK. V gave up 5 bases and J gave up 4 bases, with 14 bases separating them. The CDR3 is made up of 14 amino acids. The CDR3 protein is CASSTGWDGYGYTF. The CDR3 DNA sequence: TGTGCCAGCAGCACGGGCTGGGACGGCTATGGCTACACCTTC.

The chain carries TRBV12-3 or TRBV12-4 and TRBJ2-3; D gene uncertain. The CDR3 contains 15 residues. V lost 8 bases to trimming and J lost 4 bases, with 19 bases between them. CDR3 coding DNA: TGTGCCAGCTCTATAACCATTTCATACGCAGATACGCAGTATTTT. Encoded protein: CASSITISYADTQYF.

This clonotype has only a few counts. The V call is TRBV5-4, the J call TRBJ2-3; D ambiguous. The CDR3 sequence is 14 residues long. Trimming removed 0 bases from V and 2 bases from J, with 7 bases in between. Germline V gene sequence: CDR1 SGHNT, CDR2 YYREEE (reference sequence). CDR3 bases: TGTGCCAGCAGCTTGGACAGATACACAGATACGCAGTATTTT. Translation: CASSLDRYTDTQYF.

This clonotype occurred a few times. The chain couples TRBV9 to TRBJ2-7; TRBD2 is a possible D gene (6 bases). Germline assignment: CDR1 SGDLS and CDR2 YYNGEE. The CDR3 runs 13 residues. Trimming shortened V by 6 bases and J by 3 bases, and 13 bases separated the two germline ends. The CDR3 loop is CASNSGTDYEQYF. CDR3 coding DNA: TGTGCCAGCAACTCTGGGACTGACTACGAGCAGTACTTC.

Details on this clonotype: A much larger clone lies a single base off, so this may be a read error. J is TRBJ2-3 and V is TRBV15, with D unresolved. V dropped 0 bases and J dropped 1 base, with 2 bases sitting between them. Germline CDR1 reads LNHNV; CDR2 reads YYDKDF (reference sequence). CDR3 length equals 13 residues. CDR3 sequence: CATSRDRTDTQYF. Here the CDR3 DNA reads TGTGCCACCAGCAGAGATCGCACAGATACGCAGTATTTT.

This clonotype is a singleton in its sample. One junction end disagrees with the germline gene, perhaps due to a read error. The chain is built from TRBV7-9 and TRBJ1-2; D gene uncertain. This CDR3 spans 13 amino acids. Germline V gives CDR1 SEHNR, CDR2 FQNEAQ (reference sequence). CDR3 protein: CASNLLTMDGYTF. CDR3 DNA: TGTGCCAGCAACTTACTTACAATGGATGGCTACACCTTC.